The present T cell receptor (beta chain) was sequenced within a study of T-cell memory formation after mild COVID-19 (dated by TCRdb to about 2021). Notes on the research overall: Most TCR sequence clusters were specific to one of the two donors. In a couple of donors, T-cell clones that expanded and contracted after mild COVID-19 were followed by sequencing TCRalpha and TCRbeta repertoires longitudinally. Two young, previously healthy adult volunteers made up the cohort, one male and one female. What the research found in general, with its limitations: From day 15 to 85, contracting clones showed balanced CD4/CD8 phenotypes, whereas a second wave of clones that expanded from day 15 to 37 leaned towards CD4+. Some responding clones were found in pre-infection memory, which suggests that pre-existing cross-reactive memory T cells took part in the SARS-CoV-2 response. Contracting CD4+ clones turned up mainly in the CM and EM memory subsets, whereas EMRA was where CD8+ clones were enriched. SARS-CoV-2 specificity was not confirmed for the second-wave clones peaking on day 37. The study covered only a couple of mild cases, and larger cohorts including severe cases with pre-infection samples were considered necessary.

Remarks on this clonotype: The antigen it recognizes is unknown. One end of the junction varies from germline; a read error may be responsible.

TCRdb names Illumina NovaSeq 6000 as the instrument used. Using 5'RACE with constant-segment primers, TCRalpha and TCRbeta cDNA libraries were constructed, with sample barcodes and unique molecular identifiers added in the process. Trizol reagent was used to extract RNA from every sample. Amplification of the libraries took two PCR steps, and the second step added a second sample barcode plus Illumina TruSeq adapters. The libraries were sequenced on an Illumina NovaSeq using 2 x 150 bp paired-end reads. The original methods were these. The reads were demultiplexed and collapsed into UMI-guided consensus sequences using migec v1.2.7. With mixcr v2.1.11, UMI consensuses were aligned to TRA and TRB V and J templates and assembled into clonotypes. Clonotypes were classified as expanded or contracted when called significant by both edgeR and NoisET, with noise models trained on biological replicates. For edgeR calls, the cutoffs were a false discovery rate-adjusted p below 0.01 and a log2 fold-change threshold of 1. As an exploratory analysis of dynamics, max-normalized trajectories of the 1000 most abundant clonotypes were examined with PCA combined with hierarchical clustering. Each responding clone was given a CD4 or CD8 phenotype based on the CD4+ and CD8+ repertoires, which had been sequenced separately. In TCRdb, the public reads were trimmed at Q25 with fastp and aligned with MiXCR, with productive beta chains retained. Rows merge per CDR3 protein into single entries with the most common DNA and genes. These V and J calls originate from TCRdb's pipeline instead of the authors' own analysis. The sample records more than 110,000 distinct CDR3 sequences, approximately 25% of which are singletons. The ten largest clones add up to approximately 25% of the sample.

Ficoll-Paque density gradient centrifugation was used to isolate PBMCs. Measured from the cysteine to the phenylalanine, the CDR3 is 14 residues long. Only the CDR3 region is kept as DNA, spanning 42 bases read in frame from base 1. For CDR1 and CDR2, the germline V gene (reference sequence) lists SGHKS and YYEKEE. This receptor chain uses TRBV5-5 and TRBJ1-1, with no confidently assigned D gene. This clonotype originated in an adult woman who had mild COVID-19 (a few samples of this study predate the infection). The sample titles of this study are shuffled in the database, so cell type and time point are left out; the donor was told from shared clones. Input material: PBMCs or a T cell subset sorted from them (not recorded which). CDR3 protein: CSSSLFGSSTEAFF. The DNA sequence is as follows: TGTTCCAGCAGCTTGTTCGGGAGTAGCACTGAAGCTTTCTTT. The entire variable domain, with the stretches around the CDR3 drawn from the reference TRBV5-5 and TRBJ1-1 proteins, is DAGVTQSPTHLIKTRGQQVTLRCSPISGHKSVSWYQQVLGQGPQFIFQYYEKEERGRGNFPDRFSARQFPNYSSELNVNALLLGDSALYLCSSSLFGSSTEAFFGQGTRLTVV.